This TCR beta chain was captured by sequencing in a study of CD4 and CD8 cells across lung adenocarcinoma regions. Localized lung adenocarcinoma, a non-small cell lung cancer, affected the donors. This CDR3 has 15 amino acids. In germline, CDR1 is MNHNS, CDR2 SASEGT. V lost 6 bases, J lost 3 bases, and 9 bases stayed unmatched. This clonotype was counted ten times or more. Via MiXCR, TCRdb re-called the PCR reads, giving one row per CDR3 protein. In the table there are nearly 9,500 distinct CDR3 sequences, around half of which are singletons. The source of this sequence is a female donor with lung adenocarcinoma. The CD4 and CD8 labels of this study may be unreliable. The sequenced sample consisted of CD8+ T cells from the margin of a lung tumor. The chain has TRBV6-1 and TRBJ1-2, with TRBD1 matching over 8 bases. In DNA form, the CDR3 reads TGTGCCAGCAGCGCCATGACGGGACAGGACTATGGCTACACCTTC. Protein: CASSAMTGQDYGYTF.